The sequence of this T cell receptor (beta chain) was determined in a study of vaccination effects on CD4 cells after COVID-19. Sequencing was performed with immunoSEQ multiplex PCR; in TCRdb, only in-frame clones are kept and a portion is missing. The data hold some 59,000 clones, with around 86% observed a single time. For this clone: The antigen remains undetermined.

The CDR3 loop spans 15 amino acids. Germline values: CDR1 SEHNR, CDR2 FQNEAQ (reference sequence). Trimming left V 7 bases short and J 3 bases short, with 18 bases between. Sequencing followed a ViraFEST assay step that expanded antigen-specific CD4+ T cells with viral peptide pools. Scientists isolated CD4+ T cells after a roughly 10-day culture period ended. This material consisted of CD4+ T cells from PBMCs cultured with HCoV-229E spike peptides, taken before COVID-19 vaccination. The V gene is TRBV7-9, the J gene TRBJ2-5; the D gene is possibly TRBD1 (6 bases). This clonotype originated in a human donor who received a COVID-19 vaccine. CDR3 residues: CASKHSGTYKETQYF. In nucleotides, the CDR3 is TGTGCCAGCAAACATTCCGGGACATACAAAGAGACCCAGTACTTC.